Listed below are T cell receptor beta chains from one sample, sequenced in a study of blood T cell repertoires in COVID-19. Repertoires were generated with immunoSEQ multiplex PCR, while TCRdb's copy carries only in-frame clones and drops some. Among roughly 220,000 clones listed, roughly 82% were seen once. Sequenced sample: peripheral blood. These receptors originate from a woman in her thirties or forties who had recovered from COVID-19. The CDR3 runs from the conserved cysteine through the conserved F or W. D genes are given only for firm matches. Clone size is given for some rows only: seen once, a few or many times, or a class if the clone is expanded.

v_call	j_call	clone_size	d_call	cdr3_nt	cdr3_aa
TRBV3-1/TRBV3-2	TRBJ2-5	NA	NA	TGTGCCAGCAGCCTTGTGGGGGCCAAAGAGACCCAGTACTTC	CASSLVGAKETQYF
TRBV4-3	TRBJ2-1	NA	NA	TGCGCCAGCAGCCCCGGGGATAGCTTCAATGAGCAGTTCTTC	CASSPGDSFNEQFF
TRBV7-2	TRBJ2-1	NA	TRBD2	TGTGCCAGCAGCTCGCTAGCCGGGACTAGCGGGGTCGGGAATGAGCAGTTCTTC	CASSSLAGTSGVGNEQFF
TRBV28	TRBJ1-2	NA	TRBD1	TGTGCCAGCAGACAGACAGGGACCTATGGCTACACCTTC	CASRQTGTYGYTF
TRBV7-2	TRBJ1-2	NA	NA	TGTGCCAGCAGCTTAGCGCGGGGTTATGGCTACACCTTC	CASSLARGYGYTF
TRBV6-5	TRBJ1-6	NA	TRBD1	TGTGCCAGCAGTTCGCTCAGGGGGCCAGGGTCACCCCTCCACTTT	CASSSLRGPGSPLHF
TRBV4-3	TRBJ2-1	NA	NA	TGCGCCAGCAGCCATATCCAGGACACAGATCAGTTCTTC	CASSHIQDTDQFF
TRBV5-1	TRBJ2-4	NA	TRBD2	TGCGCCAGCAGCTTAACCGGGACTAGCGAGAACATTCAGTACTTC	CASSLTGTSENIQYF
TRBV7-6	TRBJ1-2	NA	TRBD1	TGTGCCAGCAGCTTTGCCGGGACAGGTAGCGGCTACACCTTC	CASSFAGTGSGYTF
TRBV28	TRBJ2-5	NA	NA	TGTGCCAGCAGTTCTCTGTTGGAGACCCAGTACTTC	CASSSLLETQYF
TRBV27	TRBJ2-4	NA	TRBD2	TGTGCCAGCAGTTCCCTAGCGGGCCCCAAAAACATTCAGTACTTC	CASSSLAGPKNIQYF
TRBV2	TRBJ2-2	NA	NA	TGTGCCAGCAGATTAGACAGGAACACCGGGGAGCTGTTTTTT	CASRLDRNTGELFF
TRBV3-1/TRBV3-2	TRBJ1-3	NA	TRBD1	TGTGCCAGCAGCCAAGGACAGGGGACGTTTCGAAACACCATATATTTT	CASSQGQGTFRNTIYF
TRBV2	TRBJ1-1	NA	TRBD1	TGTGCCAGCAGCTTACAGGGGGCGAACACTGAAGCTTTCTTT	CASSLQGANTEAFF
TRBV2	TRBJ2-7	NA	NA	TGTGCCAGCAGTAGGGCAGGGCAGAACTCCTACGAGCAGTACTTC	CASSRAGQNSYEQYF
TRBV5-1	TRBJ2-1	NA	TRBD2	TGCGCCAGCAGCCTGACTAGCGGCTCCTACAATGAGCAGTTCTTC	CASSLTSGSYNEQFF
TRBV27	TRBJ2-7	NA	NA	TGTGCCAGCAGTTTCCTTCGGGACTGGGAAAACTCCTACGAGCAGTACTTC	CASSFLRDWENSYEQYF
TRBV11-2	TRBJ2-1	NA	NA	TGTGCCAGCAGCTTGCTCGGGTCCAACTCCTACAATGAGCAGTTCTTC	CASSLLGSNSYNEQFF
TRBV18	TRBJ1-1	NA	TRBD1	TGTGCCAGCTCACATGGGACAGAGAACACTGAAGCTTTCTTT	CASSHGTENTEAFF
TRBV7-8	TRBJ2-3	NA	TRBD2	TGTGCCAGCAGCCCGGGACTAGCGGGGGGACTGAATACGCAGTATTTT	CASSPGLAGGLNTQYF
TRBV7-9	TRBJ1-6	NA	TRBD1	TGTGCCAGCAGCTTGGAGACAGGGAATTCACCCCTCCACTTT	CASSLETGNSPLHF
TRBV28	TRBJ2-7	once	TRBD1	TGTGCCAGCAGGCCTCCGGGACAGGGCGCCTACGAGCAGTACTTC	CASRPPGQGAYEQYF
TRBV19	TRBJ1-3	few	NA	TGTGCCAGTAGTATAGGCAGGCCTGTCTCTGGAAACACCATATATTTT	CASSIGRPVSGNTIYF
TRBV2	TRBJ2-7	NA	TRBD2	TGTGCCAGCAGCTCGGGACTAGCGGGGTATCTATCCTACGAGCAGTACTTC	CASSSGLAGYLSYEQYF
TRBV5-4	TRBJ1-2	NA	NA	TGTGCCAGCAGCTTGGACAGCATTAACTATGGCTACACCTTC	CASSLDSINYGYTF
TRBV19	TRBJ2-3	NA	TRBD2	TGTGCCAGTAGTTTTAGCGGGGGAGGCACAGATACGCAGTATTTT	CASSFSGGGTDTQYF
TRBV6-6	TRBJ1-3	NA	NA	TGTGCCAGCAACTTGCCGGCAGGGGTCTCTGGAAACACCATATATTTT	CASNLPAGVSGNTIYF
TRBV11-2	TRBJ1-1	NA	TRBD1	TGTGCCAGCAGCCCCCGGACAGGGGTGATTGGCACTGAAGCTTTCTTT	CASSPRTGVIGTEAFF
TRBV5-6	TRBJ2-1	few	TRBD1	TGTGCCAGCAGCTTGGGACAGGGGGAGTTCTTC	CASSLGQGEFF
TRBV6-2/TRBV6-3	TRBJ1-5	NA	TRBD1	TGTGCCAGCAGTTACTCTATCGATGACAGGGGGTCGAGCAATCAGCCCCAGCATTTT	CASSYSIDDRGSSNQPQHF
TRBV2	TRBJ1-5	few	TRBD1	TGTGCCAGCAGTGAAACAGGGGCAGATCAGCCCCAGCATTTT	CASSETGADQPQHF
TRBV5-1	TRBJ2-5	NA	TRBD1	TGCGCCAGCAGCCCGCCCGGGACAGGGGGCGGGCAAGAGACCCAGTACTTC	CASSPPGTGGGQETQYF
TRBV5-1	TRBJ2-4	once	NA	TGCGCCAGCAGCTTGTCCCCGGGTGGAAACATTCAGTACTTC	CASSLSPGGNIQYF
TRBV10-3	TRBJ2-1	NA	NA	TGTGCCATCAGTGAGAGGGGAAACAATGAGCAGTTCTTC	CAISERGNNEQFF
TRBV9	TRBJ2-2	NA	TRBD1	TGTGCCAGCAGCCGTCTGACAGGGGGGAACACCGGGGAGCTGTTTTTT	CASSRLTGGNTGELFF
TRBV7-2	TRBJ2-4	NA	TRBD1	TGTGCCAGCAGCCCAGACAGGGGATTAGGAAACATTCAGTACTTC	CASSPDRGLGNIQYF
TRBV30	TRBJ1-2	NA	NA	TGTGCCTGGAGCGACCGTGAGGGCAACGGGAGGTATGGCTACACCTTC	CAWSDREGNGRYGYTF
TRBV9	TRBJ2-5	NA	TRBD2	TGTGCCAGCAGCGCCGCTAGCGGGGGATCCGAGACCCAGTACTTC	CASSAASGGSETQYF
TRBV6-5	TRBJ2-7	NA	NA	TGTGCCAGCCAGGGACCTGCGGGGGAGCAGTACTTC	CASQGPAGEQYF
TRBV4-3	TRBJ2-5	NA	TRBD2	TGCGCCAGCAGCCACGGGGGCCTAGCGGGGCAAGAGACCCAGTACTTC	CASSHGGLAGQETQYF
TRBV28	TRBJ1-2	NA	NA	TGTGCCCATGACGACAGCGCCTATGGCTACACCTTC	CAHDDSAYGYTF
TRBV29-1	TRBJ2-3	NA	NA	TGCAGCGTTGGACAGGCAGATACGCAGTATTTT	CSVGQADTQYF
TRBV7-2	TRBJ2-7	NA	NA	TGTGCCAGCAGCTTAGGCAGGCTACCCTACGAGCAGTACTTC	CASSLGRLPYEQYF
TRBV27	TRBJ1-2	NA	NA	TGTGCCAGCAGTTATACAGGGACACCCAACTATGGCTACACCTTC	CASSYTGTPNYGYTF
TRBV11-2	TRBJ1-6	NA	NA	TGTGCCAGCAGCCGCGGGACGCTGAGCTCCTATAATTCACCCCTCCACTTT	CASSRGTLSSYNSPLHF
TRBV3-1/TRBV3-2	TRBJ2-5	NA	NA	TGTGCCAGCAGCCCACGGGGGGAGACCCAGTACTTC	CASSPRGETQYF
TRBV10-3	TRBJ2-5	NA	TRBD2	TGTGCCGCAGCGGGGACCTTCCAAGAGACCCAGTACTTC	CAAAGTFQETQYF
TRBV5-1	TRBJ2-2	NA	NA	TGCGCCAGCAGCTTGTTTTTGCCTGGAGACGGGGAGCTGTTTTTT	CASSLFLPGDGELFF
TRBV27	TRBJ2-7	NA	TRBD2	TGTGCCAGCAGTTTCAAAGCGGGGGTCCGTACTGAGCAGTACTTC	CASSFKAGVRTEQYF